The present entry profiles one T cell receptor (beta chain) with its context. The sample comes from a study of blood T cell repertoires in COVID-19. On the study more broadly: Collection of acute and convalescent COVID-19 samples took place in the United States, Italy and Spain.

Measured with immunoSEQ multiplex PCR; TCRdb has only the in-frame clones, and not every one. The sample lists 250,000 or so clones, approximately 84% occurring once. The germline V gene encodes CDR1 KGHSH and CDR2 LQKENI. The CDR3 spans 18 residues. V lost 2 bases and J lost 1, with 18 bases in between. The sequenced material came from peripheral blood. The chain couples TRBV18 to TRBJ2-1; tentatively, D is TRBD2 (7 bases). The clonotype comes from a man aged 45-65 years with acute or convalescent COVID-19. The CDR3 protein is CASSPWGGAGKSYNEQFF. The CDR3, as DNA: TGTGCCAGCTCACCATGGGGGGGGGCCGGAAAATCCTACAATGAGCAGTTCTTC.